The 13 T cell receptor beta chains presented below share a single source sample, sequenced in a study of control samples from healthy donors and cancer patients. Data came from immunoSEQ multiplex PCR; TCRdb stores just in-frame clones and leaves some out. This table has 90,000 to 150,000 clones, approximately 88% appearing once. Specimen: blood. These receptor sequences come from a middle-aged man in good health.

The DNA of the CDR3 is TGTGCCAGCGGGACTAGCGGGGGGTCAGGGACCCAGTACTTC. Amino acids: CASGTSGGSGTQYF. The chain is built from TRBV2 and TRBJ2-5; 15 positions match TRBD2. Per the germline V gene, CDR1 is SNHLY and CDR2 is FYNNEI. This CDR3 has 14 residues. V lost 8 bases to trimming and J lost 7 bases; unmatched junction nucleotides: 5. Variable domain in full (rest from reference TRBV2 and TRBJ2-5): EPEVTQTPSHQVTQMGQEVILRCVPISNHLYFYWYRQILGQKVEFLVSFYNNEISEKSEIFDDQFSVERPDGSNFTLKIRSTKLEDSAMYFCASGTSGGSGTQYFGPGTRLLVL.

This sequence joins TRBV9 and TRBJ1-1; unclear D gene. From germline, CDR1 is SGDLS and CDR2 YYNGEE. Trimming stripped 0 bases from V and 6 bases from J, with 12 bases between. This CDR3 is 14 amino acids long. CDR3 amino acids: CASSVGEDRAEAFF. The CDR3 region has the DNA TGTGCCAGCAGCGTAGGGGAGGACCGGGCTGAAGCTTTCTTT.

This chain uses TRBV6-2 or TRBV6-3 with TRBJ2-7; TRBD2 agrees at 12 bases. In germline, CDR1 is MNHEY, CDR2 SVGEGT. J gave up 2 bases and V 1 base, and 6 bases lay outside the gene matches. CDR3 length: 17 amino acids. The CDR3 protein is CASSYFLAGGPPYEQYF. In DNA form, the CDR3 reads TGTGCCAGCAGTTACTTCCTAGCGGGGGGGCCACCCTACGAGCAGTACTTC.

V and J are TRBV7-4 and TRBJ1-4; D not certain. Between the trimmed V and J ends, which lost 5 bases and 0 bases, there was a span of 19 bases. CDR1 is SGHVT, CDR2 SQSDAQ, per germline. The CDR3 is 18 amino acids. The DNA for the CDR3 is TGTGCCAGCAGCCAAGAGAGGAGTCAGCTTGCAACTAATGAAAAACTGTTTTTT. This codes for CASSQERSQLATNEKLFF. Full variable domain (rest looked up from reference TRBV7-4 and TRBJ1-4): GAGVSQSPRYKVAKRGRDVALRCDSISGHVTLYWYRQTLGQGSEVLTYSQSDAQRDKSGRPSGRFSAERPERSVSTLKIQRTEQGDSAVYLCASSQERSQLATNEKLFFGSGTQLSVL.

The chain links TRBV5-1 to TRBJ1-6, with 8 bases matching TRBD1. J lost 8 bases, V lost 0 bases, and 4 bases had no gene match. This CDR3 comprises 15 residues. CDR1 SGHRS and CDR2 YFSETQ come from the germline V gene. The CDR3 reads CASSLEQGGYSPLHF. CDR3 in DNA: TGCGCCAGCAGCTTGGAACAGGGGGGATATTCACCCCTCCACTTT.

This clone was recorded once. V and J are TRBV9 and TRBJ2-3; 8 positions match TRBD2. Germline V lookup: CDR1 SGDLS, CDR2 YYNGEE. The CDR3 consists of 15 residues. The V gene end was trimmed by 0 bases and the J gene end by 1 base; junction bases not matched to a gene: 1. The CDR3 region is CASSVAGGRTDTQYF. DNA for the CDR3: TGTGCCAGCAGCGTAGCGGGGGGGCGCACAGATACGCAGTATTTT.

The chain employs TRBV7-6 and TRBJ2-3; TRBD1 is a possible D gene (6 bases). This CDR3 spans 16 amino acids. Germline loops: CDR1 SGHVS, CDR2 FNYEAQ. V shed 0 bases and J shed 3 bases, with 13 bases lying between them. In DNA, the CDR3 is TGTGCCAGCAGCTTAGCTGGGGGCCGGAGGACAGATACGCAGTATTTT. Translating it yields CASSLAGGRRTDTQYF.

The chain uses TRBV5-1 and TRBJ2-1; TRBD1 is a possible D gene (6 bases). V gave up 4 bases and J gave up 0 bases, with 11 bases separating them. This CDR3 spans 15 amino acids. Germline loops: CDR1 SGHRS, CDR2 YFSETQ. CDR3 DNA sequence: TGCGCCAGCAGCCGGGACATGAGCTCCTACAATGAGCAGTTCTTC. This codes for CASSRDMSSYNEQFF.

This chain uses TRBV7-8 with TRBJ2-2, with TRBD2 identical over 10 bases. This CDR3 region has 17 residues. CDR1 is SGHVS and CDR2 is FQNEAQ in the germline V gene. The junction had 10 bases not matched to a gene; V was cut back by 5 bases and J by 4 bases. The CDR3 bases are TGTGCCAGCAGCCCTACCCGACTAGCGGGTACCACCGGGGAGCTGTTTTTT. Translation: CASSPTRLAGTTGELFF.

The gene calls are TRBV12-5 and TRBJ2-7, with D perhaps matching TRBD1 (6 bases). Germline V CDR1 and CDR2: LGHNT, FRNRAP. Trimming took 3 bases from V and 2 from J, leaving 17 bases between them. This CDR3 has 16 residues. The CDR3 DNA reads TGTGCTAGTGGTTTAATCTCCAGGGGATCTACCTACGAGCAGTACTTC. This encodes CASGLISRGSTYEQYF.

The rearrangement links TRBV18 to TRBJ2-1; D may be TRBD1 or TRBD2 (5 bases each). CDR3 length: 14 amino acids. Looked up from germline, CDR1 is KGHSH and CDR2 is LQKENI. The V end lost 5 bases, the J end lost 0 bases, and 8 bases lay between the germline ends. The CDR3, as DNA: TGTGCCAGCTCAGCAGGGAGCTCCTACAATGAGCAGTTCTTC. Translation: CASSAGSSYNEQFF.

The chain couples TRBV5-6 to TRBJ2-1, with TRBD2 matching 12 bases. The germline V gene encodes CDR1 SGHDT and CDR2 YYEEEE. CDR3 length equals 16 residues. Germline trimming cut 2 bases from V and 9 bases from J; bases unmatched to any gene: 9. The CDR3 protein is CASSFPSGGAGVEQFF. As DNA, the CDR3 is TGTGCCAGCAGCTTCCCTAGCGGGGGGGCCGGGGTTGAGCAGTTCTTC.

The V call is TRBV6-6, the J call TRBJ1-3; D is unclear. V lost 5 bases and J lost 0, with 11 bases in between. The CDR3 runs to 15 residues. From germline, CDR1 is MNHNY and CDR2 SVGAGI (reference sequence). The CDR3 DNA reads TGTGCCAGCAGTAGTCAGGCGAACTCTGGAAACACCATATATTTT. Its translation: CASSSQANSGNTIYF.